The T cell receptor (beta chain) under discussion was sequenced for a study of blood T cell repertoires in COVID-19. Background on the study: COVID-19 samples, acute and convalescent, were from the United States, Italy and Spain.

Germline V gene data show CDR1 as MDHEN and CDR2 as SYDVKM. CDR3 length: 17 amino acids. After removal of 4 bases from V and 2 bases from J, the junction contained 10 bases not matched to a gene. The protocol was immunoSEQ multiplex PCR, while the TCRdb copy is restricted to in-frame clones and leaves out a portion. The data hold roughly 300,000 clones, with 85% observed a single time. The sequence was obtained from a woman aged 50 to 60 who had recovered from COVID-19. The sequencing sample was made of PBMCs or T cells enriched from blood (not recorded which). J is TRBJ2-3 and V is TRBV28, with 9 nucleotides matching TRBD1. In nucleotides, the CDR3 is TGTGCCAGCAGTTCTTCTGGGACAGGGTCCCCCACAGATACGCAGTATTTT. It is translated as CASSSSGTGSPTDTQYF.